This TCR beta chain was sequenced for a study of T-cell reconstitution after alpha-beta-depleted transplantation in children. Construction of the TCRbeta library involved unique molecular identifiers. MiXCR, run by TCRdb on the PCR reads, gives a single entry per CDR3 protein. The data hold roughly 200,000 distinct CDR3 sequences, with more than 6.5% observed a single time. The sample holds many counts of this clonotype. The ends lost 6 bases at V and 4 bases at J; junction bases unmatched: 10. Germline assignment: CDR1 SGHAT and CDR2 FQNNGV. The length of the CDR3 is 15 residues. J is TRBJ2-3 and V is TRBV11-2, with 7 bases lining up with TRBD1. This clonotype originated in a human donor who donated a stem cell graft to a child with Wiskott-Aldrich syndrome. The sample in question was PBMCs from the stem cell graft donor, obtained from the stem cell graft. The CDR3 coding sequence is TGTGCCAGCAGGGACCTTACAGGGGTCGCAGATACGCAGTATTTT. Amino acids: CASRDLTGVADTQYF.